This TCR beta chain comes out of a study of CD8 T cells in Susac syndrome. Overall study findings and caveats: As acknowledged by the study, its TCR sequencing and HLA analysis included a relatively small number of individuals.

Patients having Susac syndrome satisfied recently defined diagnostic criteria for definite or probable disease. Negative isolation was used for CD8+ and CD4+ T cells and FACS enrichment for TEMRA cells. This CDR3 contains 13 residues. Germline CDR1 and CDR2: ENHRY and SYGVKD. The V end lost 7 bases, the J end lost 4 bases, and 13 bases lay between the germline ends. A note on this clonotype: Its antigen is as yet unknown.

Random hexamers were used to reverse transcribe an amount of roughly 0.5 to 1 ug RNA. With immunoSEQ multiplex PCR, TCR beta CDR3 was amplified across 54 Vbeta and 13 Jbeta. TCRdb reprocessed the immunoSEQ multiplex PCR reads with MiXCR, giving one entry per CDR3 protein. Among about 150,000 distinct CDR3 sequences listed, 85% to 95% were seen once. The V call is TRBV10-3, the J call TRBJ1-2; perhaps TRBD1 as D (5 bases). Material for sequencing was CD4+ T cells from PBMCs. This clonotype was sampled from a human donor with Susac syndrome. For the CDR3, the DNA is TGTGCCATCACCGGCGGGGGAGGCTATGGCTACACCTTC. Translating it yields CAITGGGGYGYTF.